The 3 T cell receptor beta chains below were found in one sample sequenced in a study of blood T cell repertoires in COVID-19. TCRdb keeps only in-frame clones here, not all; method: immunoSEQ multiplex PCR. The table has roughly 220,000 clones, about 85% seen once. The sequenced sample consisted of peripheral blood. The receptors were gathered from a man aged 25-45 years with active or convalescent COVID-19.

The chain couples TRBV19 to TRBJ1-5, with D tentatively TRBD1 (5 bases). Germline V gene data show CDR1 as LNHDA and CDR2 as SQIVND (reference sequence). The CDR3 runs 13 residues. The ends were cut back, 5 bases at V and 7 bases at J, with 12 bases in the middle. For the CDR3, the DNA is TGTGCCAGTAGTTTCTCCGGGGGACAGCCCCAGCATTTT. This sequence encodes CASSFSGGQPQHF. The complete variable domain, with remaining parts taken from reference TRBV19 and TRBJ1-5, reads DGGITQSPKYLFRKEGQNVTLSCEQNLNHDAMYWYRQDPGQGLRLIYYSQIVNDFQKGDIAEGYSVSREKKESFPLTVTSAQKNPTAFYLCASSFSGGQPQHFGDGTRLSIL.

This clone was seen a single time. Here the CDR3 reads CASSLNAGTVDLAKNIQYF. The CDR3 nucleotides are TGTGCCAGCAGTTTAAATGCCGGGACAGTTGATCTAGCCAAAAACATTCAGTACTTC. This chain joins TRBV28 and TRBJ2-4; 7 bases fit TRBD1. The ends lost 2 bases at V and 0 bases at J; junction bases unmatched: 13. The germline V gene encodes CDR1 MDHEN and CDR2 SYDVKM. The CDR3 is 19 residues long.

This chain uses TRBV28 with TRBJ1-1; no definite D call. Germline CDR1 is MDHEN and CDR2 is SYDVKM. V was pared by 3 bases and J by 2 bases, with 4 bases between. The CDR3 is 12 residues long. CDR3 in DNA: TGTGCCAGCAGTTTCCCAAACACTGAAGCTTTCTTT. It is translated as CASSFPNTEAFF.